A selection of T cell receptor beta chains follows, all from one sample in a study of blood T cells in healthy people across ages. From the 5' RACE reads, TCRdb called clonotypes with MiXCR, one entry per CDR3 protein. Here the sample spans about 1.4 million distinct CDR3 sequences, roughly 64% being singletons. Sequenced input: blood. The origin of the receptors is a man aged 18 to 30 in good health. Each CDR3 is given with its conserved first and last residue. Fields, in order: D gene, V gene, clone size, J gene, CDR3 protein, CDR3 DNA. A D gene is named only where the DNA matches it firmly. Size values are once, few and many counts, or a class for expanded clones, and some rows have none.

>.|TRBV12-3/TRBV12-4|few|TRBJ1-1
CASSFQEAGTEAFF
TGTGCCAGCAGTTTCCAGGAAGCAGGCACTGAAGCTTTCTTT
>TRBD1|TRBV29-1|.|TRBJ1-2
CSVRDRGLGYGYTF
TGCAGCGTCCGAGACAGGGGTCTTGGCTATGGCTACACCTTC
>TRBD1|TRBV29-1|.|TRBJ2-7
CSVGGQVDEQYF
TGCAGCGTTGGGGGACAGGTCGACGAGCAGTACTTC
>TRBD2|TRBV27|.|TRBJ2-7
CASRTGTSGLYEQYF
TGTGCCAGCAGAACCGGGACTAGCGGACTCTACGAGCAGTACTTC
>TRBD1|TRBV24-1|once|TRBJ1-1
CATSQGADTEAFF
TGTGCCACCAGTCAGGGGGCCGACACTGAAGCTTTCTTT
>TRBD1|TRBV4-2|.|TRBJ2-5
CASSVSGTVYQETQYF
TGTGCCAGCAGCGTCTCCGGGACAGTGTACCAAGAGACCCAGTACTTC
>TRBD1|TRBV2|.|TRBJ1-2
CACSAGTGVYGYTF
TGTGCCTGCAGTGCCGGGACAGGGGTTTATGGCTACACCTTC
>.|TRBV29-1|.|TRBJ2-1
CSVDLTPLNEQFF
TGCAGCGTTGACCTTACACCTCTAAATGAGCAGTTCTTC
>TRBD2|TRBV27|.|TRBJ2-4
CATGGTLGNIQYF
TGTGCCACCGGGGGGACGCTCGGTAACATTCAGTACTTC
>TRBD2|TRBV4-1|few|TRBJ2-3
CASSQDPPGGRTDTQYF
TGCGCCAGCAGCCAAGATCCCCCGGGGGGTAGAACAGATACGCAGTATTTT